Below are 15 T cell receptor beta chains sequenced from a single sample in a study of molecular identifiers for immune sequencing clone quantification. TCRdb re-called the PCR reads with MiXCR, one entry per CDR3 protein. This sample has tens of thousands of distinct CDR3 sequences, with 15% to 20% found just once. Sequencing was carried out using naive CD8+ T cells from blood, with Jurkat cell RNA spiked in. Subset indicated: FACS-sorted CD8+CD4-CCR7+CD45RA+ naive T cells. These receptors were taken from a human donor in good health. Some libraries in this study had Jurkat cell RNA spiked in.

This clonotype was found a few times. This sequence may be a read error, since a much larger clone differs from it by one base. V is TRBV6-5 and J is TRBJ2-5; possibly TRBD1 or TRBD2 for D (5 bases each). The CDR3 has 14 residues. Germline assignment: CDR1 MNHEY and CDR2 SVGAGI. CDR3 sequence (DNA): TGTGCCTGCAGTTACGGGACCCTCCAAGAGACCCAGTACTTC. This translates into CACSYGTLQETQYF.

On this clonotype itself: This sequence may be a read error, since a much larger clone differs from it by one base. This chain joins TRBV27 and TRBJ2-7; the D is unclear. CDR1 and CDR2 (germline): MNHEY, SMNVEV (reference sequence). The CDR3 is made up of 12 amino acids. The CDR3 DNA reads TGTGCCAGCAGTTTAATTGGTGGCGAGCAGCACTTC. This gives the protein CASSLIGGEQHF.

This clonotype was observed at least ten times. The V and J genes are TRBV20-1 and TRBJ1-5; D is ambiguous. Trimming took 0 bases from V and 4 from J, leaving 13 bases between them. Germline CDR1 DFQATT, CDR2 SNEGSKA (reference sequence). CDR3 length: 15 residues. CDR3 in DNA: TGCAGTGCTAGAGATCAAGGAAGTGGAAATCAGCCCCAGCATTTT. Protein product: CSARDQGSGNQPQHF.

At least ten counts were recorded for this clonotype. The rearrangement links TRBV7-9 to TRBJ2-5, with a tentative D call TRBD2 (5 bases). In germline, CDR1 is SEHNR, CDR2 FQNEAQ (reference sequence). The CDR3 has 15 residues. Trimming removed 4 bases at V and 5 bases at J, with 17 bases between. The CDR3 sequence: CASSSPEGSSETQYF. CDR3 DNA sequence: TGTGCCAGCAGCTCCCCTGAGGGAAGCAGCGAGACCCAGTACTTC. Using reference TRBV7-9 and TRBJ2-5 for the parts outside the CDR3, the full variable domain is DTGVSQNPRHKITKRGQNVTFRCDPISEHNRLYWYRQTLGQGPEFLTYFQNEAQLEKSRLLSDRFSAERPKGSFSTLEIQRTEQGDSAMYLCASSSPEGSSETQYFGPGTRLLVL.

About this clonotype: This may be a read error, as it is one base from a much larger clone. DNA for the CDR3: TGTGCCAGCAGTATAAACCTAACCTACGAGCAGTACTTC. Its translation: CASSINLTYEQYF. V and J are TRBV27 and TRBJ2-7; D not certain. Trimming took off 5 bases at V and 2 bases at J, with 10 bases between the two ends. Germline V lookup: CDR1 MNHEY, CDR2 SMNVEV (reference sequence). The CDR3 has 13 residues.

With respect to this clonotype: An end of the junction does not agree with germline; a read error may underlie this. The chain carries TRBV5-6 and TRBJ1-5; no definite D call. The CDR3 spans 14 residues. Germline values: CDR1 SGHDT, CDR2 YYEEEE. The CDR3 sequence: CAGSLVQDNQPQHF. DNA of the CDR3: TGTGCCGGCAGCTTGGTACAAGACAATCAGCCCCAGCATTTT.

This clonotype was counted ten times or more. V and J are TRBV13 and TRBJ1-1; perhaps TRBD1 as D (6 bases). V lost 5 bases and J 4 bases, leaving 17 bases between the germline ends. CDR1 and CDR2 (germline): PRHDT, FYEKMQ (reference sequence). This CDR3 is 15 amino acids long. For the CDR3, the DNA is TGTGCCAGCAGCGGATACAGGGAGGGGAGCACTGAAGCTTTCTTT. Protein: CASSGYREGSTEAFF.

This clonotype was detected only once. One junction end does not reproduce the germline sequence, and a read error may be involved. This chain connects TRBV11-2 to TRBJ2-1; D unclear. Germline CDR1 SGHAT, CDR2 FQNNGV. This CDR3 has 13 residues. The CDR3 coding sequence is TGTGCCAGCAGCTTAGGTCTCTACAATGAGCAGCTCTTC. As protein: CASSLGLYNEQLF.

At least ten counts were recorded for this clonotype. The gene calls are TRBV7-9 and TRBJ2-7; D tentatively reads TRBD1 or TRBD2 (5 bases each). Germline CDR1 is SEHNR and CDR2 is FQNEAQ (reference sequence). This CDR3 region has 13 residues. V was pared by 5 bases and J by 7 bases, with 15 bases between. The CDR3 coding sequence is TGTGCCAGCAGCCGGGACGTAGAGATGGAGCAGTACTTC. Protein product: CASSRDVEMEQYF.

This clonotype has a count of ten or more. This chain links TRBV20-1 with TRBJ2-1, with a possible D match to TRBD2 (5 bases). The CDR3 length is 17 residues. CDR1 is DFQATT and CDR2 is SNEGSKA in the germline V gene (reference sequence). The germline V and J ends were trimmed by 0 bases and 0 bases, with 15 bases remaining between them. The CDR3 loop reads CSARDRWTGSSYNEQFF. CDR3 in DNA: TGCAGTGCTAGAGATCGTTGGACTGGAAGCTCCTACAATGAGCAGTTCTTC.

This clonotype was seen many times. This chain joins TRBV7-9 and TRBJ2-7; no clear D gene. V was shortened by 5 bases and J by 2 bases, with 10 bases between the two germline ends. This CDR3 is built from 13 residues. From germline, CDR1 is SEHNR and CDR2 FQNEAQ (reference sequence). CDR3 nucleotide sequence: TGTGCCAGCAGCCCCAGCGAGACCTACGAGCAGTACTTC. Protein product: CASSPSETYEQYF.

This chain connects TRBV5-3 to TRBJ2-7; D could derive from TRBD1 or TRBD2 (7 bases each). TRBV5-3 is recorded as an ORF, its role being uncertain. The CDR3 has 14 residues. V dropped 8 bases and J dropped 2 bases, with 17 bases sitting between them. The CDR3 spells CASSPTGRAYEQYF. Written as DNA, the CDR3 is TGTGCCAGCAGCCCGACAGGGAGGGCCTACGAGCAGTACTTC.

This clonotype has ten or more counts. This chain joins TRBV27 and TRBJ2-1, with D perhaps TRBD1 or TRBD2 (5 bases each). V was pared by 3 bases and J by 9 bases, with 12 bases between. This CDR3 comprises 13 residues. CDR1 is MNHEY, CDR2 SMNVEV, per germline (reference sequence). CDR3 in amino acids: CASSLVGGFEQFF. For the CDR3, the DNA is TGTGCCAGCAGTTTGGTTGGGGGATTTGAGCAGTTCTTC.

This clonotype was counted at least ten times. The J gene is TRBJ1-5, the V gene TRBV6-6; TRBD1 matches 7 bases. The germline CDR1 and CDR2 sequences are MNHNY and SVGAGI (reference sequence). With V trimmed by 6 bases and J by 9 bases, 11 bases remained unmatched. CDR3 length equals 14 residues. This CDR3 is CASRTGSPGLPQHF. CDR3 nucleotide sequence: TGTGCCAGCAGGACAGGGTCCCCGGGATTGCCCCAGCATTTT.

The chain is built from TRBV9 and TRBJ2-1, with 13 bases that match TRBD2. With 3 bases clipped from V and 10 bases from J, the junction kept 7 bases outside the gene matches. Germline CDR1 SGDLS, CDR2 YYNGEE. This CDR3 has 15 residues. CDR3 in amino acids: CASSEHGLAGEEQFF. The CDR3 nucleotides are TGTGCCAGCAGCGAACACGGACTAGCGGGAGAGGAGCAGTTCTTC.